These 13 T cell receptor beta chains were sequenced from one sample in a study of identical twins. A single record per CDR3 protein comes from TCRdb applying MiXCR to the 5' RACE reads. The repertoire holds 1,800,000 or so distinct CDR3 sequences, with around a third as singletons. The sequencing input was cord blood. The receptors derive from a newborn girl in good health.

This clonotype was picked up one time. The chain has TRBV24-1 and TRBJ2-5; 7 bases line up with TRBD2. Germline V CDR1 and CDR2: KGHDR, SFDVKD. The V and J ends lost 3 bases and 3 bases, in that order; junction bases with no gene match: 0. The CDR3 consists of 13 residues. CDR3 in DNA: TGTGCCACCAGTGATGGGGGGGAAGAGACCCAGTACTTC. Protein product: CATSDGGEETQYF.

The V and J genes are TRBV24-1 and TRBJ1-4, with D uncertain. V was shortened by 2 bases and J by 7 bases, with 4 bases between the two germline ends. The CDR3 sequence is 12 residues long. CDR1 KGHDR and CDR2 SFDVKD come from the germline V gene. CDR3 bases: TGTGCCACCAGTGATTGGGGTGAAAAACTGTTTTTT. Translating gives CATSDWGEKLFF.

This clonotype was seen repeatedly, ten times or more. This chain's CDR3 is CASSVGINYGYTF. CDR3 DNA sequence: TGTGCCAGCAGCGTAGGCATTAACTATGGCTACACCTTC. The rearrangement joins TRBV9 to TRBJ1-2, with D unclear. The CDR3 consists of 13 residues. Germline assignment: CDR1 SGDLS and CDR2 YYNGEE. With 0 bases removed from V and 1 base from J, the gap between germline ends came to 4 bases.

The CDR3 nucleotides are TGTGCCATCAGTGAGCCAGCACAGGGTCCCAATATACGGAATAACTATGGCTACACCTTC. Translating it yields CAISEPAQGPNIRNNYGYTF. The chain has TRBV10-3 and TRBJ1-2; a weak D match, TRBD1 (6 bases). Trimming pared 2 bases from V and 1 base from J, leaving 26 bases between. CDR3 size: 20 residues. Per germline, CDR1 ENHRY and CDR2 SYGVKD.

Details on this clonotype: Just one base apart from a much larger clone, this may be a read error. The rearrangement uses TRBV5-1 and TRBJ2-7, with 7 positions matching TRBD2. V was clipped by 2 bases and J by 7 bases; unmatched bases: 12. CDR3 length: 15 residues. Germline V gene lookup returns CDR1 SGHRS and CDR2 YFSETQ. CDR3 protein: CASSLGDYRYNEQYF. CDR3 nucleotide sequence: TGCGCCAGCAGCTTAGGGGACTATAGATACAATGAGCAGTACTTC.

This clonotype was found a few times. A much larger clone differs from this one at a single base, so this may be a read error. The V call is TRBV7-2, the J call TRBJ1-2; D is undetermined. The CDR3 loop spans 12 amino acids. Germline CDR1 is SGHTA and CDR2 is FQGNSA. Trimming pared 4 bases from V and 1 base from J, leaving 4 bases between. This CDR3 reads CASSSHNYGYTF. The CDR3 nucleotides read TGTGCCAGCAGCTCACATAACTATGGCTACACCTTC.

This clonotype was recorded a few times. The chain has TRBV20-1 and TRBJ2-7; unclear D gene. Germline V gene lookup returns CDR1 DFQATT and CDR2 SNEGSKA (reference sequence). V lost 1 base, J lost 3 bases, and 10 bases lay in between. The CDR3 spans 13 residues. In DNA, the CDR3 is TGCAGTGCTAGAGGACCCGTTGACTACGAGCAGTACTTC. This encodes CSARGPVDYEQYF.

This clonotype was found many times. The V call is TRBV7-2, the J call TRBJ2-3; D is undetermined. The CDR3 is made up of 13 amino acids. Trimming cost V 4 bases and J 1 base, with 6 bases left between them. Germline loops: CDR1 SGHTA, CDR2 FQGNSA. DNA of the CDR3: TGTGCCAGCAGCTCCTTTGGCACAGATACGCAGTATTTT. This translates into CASSSFGTDTQYF.

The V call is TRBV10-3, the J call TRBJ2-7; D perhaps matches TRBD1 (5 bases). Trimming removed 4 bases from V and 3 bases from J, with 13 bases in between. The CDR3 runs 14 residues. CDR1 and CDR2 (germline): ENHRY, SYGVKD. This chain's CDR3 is CAISVGATIYEQYF. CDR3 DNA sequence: TGTGCCATCAGTGTAGGGGCAACGATCTACGAGCAGTACTTC.

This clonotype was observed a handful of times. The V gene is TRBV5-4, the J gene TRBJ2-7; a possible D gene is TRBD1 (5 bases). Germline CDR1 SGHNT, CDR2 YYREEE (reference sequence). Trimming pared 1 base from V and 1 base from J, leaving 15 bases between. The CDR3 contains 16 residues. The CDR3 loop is CASSLFGAPISYEQYF. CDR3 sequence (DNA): TGTGCCAGCAGCTTGTTTGGGGCTCCAATTTCCTACGAGCAGTACTTC.

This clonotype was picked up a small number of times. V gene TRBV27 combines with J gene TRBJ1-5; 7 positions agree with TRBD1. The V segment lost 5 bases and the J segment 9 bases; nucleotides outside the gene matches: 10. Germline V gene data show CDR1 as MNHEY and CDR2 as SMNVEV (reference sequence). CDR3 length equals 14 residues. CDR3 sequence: CASSQRTGPWPQHF. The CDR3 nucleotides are TGTGCCAGCAGTCAACGGACAGGTCCATGGCCCCAGCATTTT.

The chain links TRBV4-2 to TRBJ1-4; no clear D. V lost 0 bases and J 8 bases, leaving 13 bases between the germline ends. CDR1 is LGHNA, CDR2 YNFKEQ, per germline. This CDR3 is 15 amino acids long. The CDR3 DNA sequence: TGTGCCAGCAGCCAAGATCTGGGCAGGACCGAAAAACTGTTTTTT. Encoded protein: CASSQDLGRTEKLFF.

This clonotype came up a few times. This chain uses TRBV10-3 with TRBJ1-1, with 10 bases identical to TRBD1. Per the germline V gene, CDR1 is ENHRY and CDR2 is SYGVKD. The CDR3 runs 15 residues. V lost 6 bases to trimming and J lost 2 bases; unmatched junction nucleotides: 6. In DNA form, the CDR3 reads TGTGCCATCAGCCTCCGGGACAGGGGTAACACTGAAGCTTTCTTT. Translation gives CAISLRDRGNTEAFF.